The clone carrying this TCR beta chain has just a few counts. Trimming took 3 bases from V and 6 from J, leaving 11 bases between them. CDR1 and CDR2 from the germline V gene are KGHSH and LQKENI. The CDR3 is 13 residues long. The data were taken from a study of blood T cell repertoires in COVID-19. The wider study: Italy, Spain and the United States were the sources of the convalescent and acute COVID-19 samples. Sample material is recorded as cDNA or gDNA derived from T cells, B-cell-depleted T cells, or PBMCs.

In the authors' methods: For nucleated cells, counts were estimated from reference gene primer amplification. The protocol was immunoSEQ multiplex PCR, while the TCRdb copy is restricted to in-frame clones and leaves out a portion. V and J calls and clone size are copied from that table; D and trimming were computed from the DNA. Among roughly 75,000 clones listed, around 89% were seen once. The gene calls are TRBV18 and TRBJ1-1; D not certain. Input material: peripheral blood. This sequence originates from a man between 60 and 75 years old with acute or convalescent COVID-19. CDR3 amino acids: CASSPTLRAEAFF. CDR3 nucleotide sequence: TGTGCCAGCTCACCGACTCTGCGGGCTGAAGCTTTCTTT.